Listed below are T cell receptor beta chains from one sample, sequenced in a study of T cell responses to AZD1222 COVID-19 vaccine. Here immunoSEQ multiplex PCR was the method, and the copy in TCRdb shows in-frame clones only, minus some. The table shows roughly 150,000 clones, with around 92% occurring only once. The specimen comprised peripheral blood, sampled on day 0 of AZD1222 vaccination. All receptors derive from an adult in good health. The CDR3 runs from the conserved cysteine through the conserved F or W. D genes are given only for firm matches. Expanded clones get a size class; other rows say once, few or many, or leave the size out.

>TRBV10-3|TRBJ2-1|TRBD2|.
TGTGCCATCAGTGAGACTAGCGGGGTGGAGCAGTTCTTC
CAISETSGVEQFF
>TRBV28|TRBJ2-7|.|.
TGTGCCAGCAGTTCGGGCCTGGCCTCCTACGAGCAGTACTTC
CASSSGLASYEQYF
>TRBV28|TRBJ2-2|.|.
TGTGCCAGCAGTTATACAGGGTTGAGGACCGGGGAGCTGTTTTTT
CASSYTGLRTGELFF
>TRBV6-5|TRBJ1-1|TRBD1|.
TGTGCCAGCACAGATCGGACAGGGGGCTTGACTGAAGCTTTCTTT
CASTDRTGGLTEAFF
>TRBV11-2|TRBJ2-5|.|.
TGTGCCAGCAGCTTAGTTGGGGGGCAAGAGACCCAGTACTTC
CASSLVGGQETQYF
>TRBV4-1|TRBJ2-1|TRBD2|.
TGCGCCAGCAGCCAAGTGGGACTAGCGGGAGGGCCGCTATACAATGAGCAGTTCTTC
CASSQVGLAGGPLYNEQFF
>TRBV12-5|TRBJ1-2|.|.
TGTGCTAGTGGTGGCCCGCTGCTGGGTGGCTACACCTTC
CASGGPLLGGYTF
>TRBV5-1|TRBJ1-3|TRBD1|.
TGCGCCAGCAGCGTGACAGGGATCTCTGGAAACACCATATATTTT
CASSVTGISGNTIYF
>TRBV9|TRBJ1-1|.|once
TGTGCCAGCAGCGCCCGGGACACAAGGAACACTGAAGCTTTCTTT
CASSARDTRNTEAFF
>TRBV5-1|TRBJ1-6|.|few
TGCGCCAGCAGCTTGGGAGATGGGCAGCCACATTCACCCCTCCACTTT
CASSLGDGQPHSPLHF
>TRBV7-2|TRBJ2-1|.|.
TGTGCCAGCAGCTTTGGGCGGGGCCATTACAATGAGCAGTTCTTC
CASSFGRGHYNEQFF
>TRBV19|TRBJ1-4|.|once
TGTGCCAGTACCCCCGCAGGACGGGGCGAAAAACTGTTTTTT
CASTPAGRGEKLFF
>TRBV6-5|TRBJ1-3|.|.
TGTGCCAGCAGTTCCCAAGCCCGGAACTCTGGAAACACCATATATTTT
CASSSQARNSGNTIYF
>TRBV15|TRBJ1-2|TRBD1|.
TGTGCCACCAGCAGGGAAGGGGGCCTCGGGGATAACTATGGCTACACCTTC
CATSREGGLGDNYGYTF
>TRBV6-5|TRBJ1-2|.|.
TGTGCCAGCAGGTCTCAGGAGGACCCTAACTATGGCTACACCTTC
CASRSQEDPNYGYTF
>TRBV6-5|TRBJ2-4|.|.
TGTGCCAGCAGCACTTTAGCCAAAAACATTCAGTACTTC
CASSTLAKNIQYF
>TRBV15|TRBJ1-2|.|once
TGTGCCACCAGCAGTGGCGGTGTCTATGGCTACACCTTC
CATSSGGVYGYTF
>TRBV28|TRBJ1-1|.|.
TGTGCCAGCAGTTTAGGCGGGGGCCTGAACACTGAAGCTTTCTTT
CASSLGGGLNTEAFF
>TRBV27|TRBJ2-2|TRBD1|.
TGTGCCAGTCAGTTCCGGCCTCACAGGGGTTCAAACACCGGGGAGCTGTTTTTT
CASQFRPHRGSNTGELFF
>TRBV6-6|TRBJ2-2|TRBD2|.
TGTGCCAGCAGTTGGACTAGCGGGAGCACCGGGGAGCTGTTTTTT
CASSWTSGSTGELFF
>TRBV7-2|TRBJ2-1|TRBD2|.
TGTGCCAGCAGCTTAGACGGGGGGATCGACAATGAGCAGTTCTTC
CASSLDGGIDNEQFF
>TRBV10-3|TRBJ1-2|.|once
TGTGCCATCAGTGGATTAAGGGGTGGGGACTATGGCTACACCTTC
CAISGLRGGDYGYTF
>TRBV11-2|TRBJ2-7|TRBD2|.
TGTGCCAGCAGCCACGCTAGCGGGCGATACGAGCAGTACTTC
CASSHASGRYEQYF
>TRBV19|TRBJ1-5|.|.
TGTGCCAGTAGTATTGTGGCAGGCCAAGGGTATCAGCCCCAGCATTTT
CASSIVAGQGYQPQHF
>TRBV27|TRBJ1-4|TRBD1|.
TGTGCCAGCAGTTTAACATTACAGGGGGCGATGGTTGAAAAACTGTTTTTT
CASSLTLQGAMVEKLFF
>TRBV6-4|TRBJ2-1|.|.
TGTGCCAGCAGTGACAGGGACTCCTACAATGAGCAGTTCTTC
CASSDRDSYNEQFF
>TRBV25-1|TRBJ2-1|TRBD1|.
TGTGCCAGCAGTGAACGCCGGGACAGGAATTACAATGAGCAGTTCTTC
CASSERRDRNYNEQFF
>TRBV7-8|TRBJ2-7|.|.
TGTGCCAGCAGCCAGAGGGTTTACGAGCAGTACTTC
CASSQRVYEQYF
>TRBV5-1|TRBJ1-5|.|.
TGCGCCAGCAGCTTGGCCACGAGGGAAGAACAGCCCCAGCATTTT
CASSLATREEQPQHF
>TRBV6-2/TRBV6-3|TRBJ1-2|.|.
TGTGCCAGCAGTCCCACCCCAGGAGGGGACTATGGCTACACCTTC
CASSPTPGGDYGYTF
>TRBV6-5|TRBJ1-3|.|.
TGTGCCAGCAGTCCCCGGGCCTCTGGAAACACCATATATTTT
CASSPRASGNTIYF
>TRBV23-1|TRBJ1-5|TRBD1|.
TGCGCCAGCAGTCTCCAATCCCTAGGGGACAGGGGAATTTGTGAGGGTCAGCCCCAGCATTTT
CASSLQSLGDRGICEGQPQHF
>TRBV18|TRBJ1-2|TRBD1|once
TGTGCCAGCTCACCAGGCCGGGGACAGGGGGATGGCTACACCTTC
CASSPGRGQGDGYTF
>TRBV6-2/TRBV6-3|TRBJ2-5|TRBD1|once
TGTGCCAGCAGTTACACAGGGGGCAGAGAGACCCAGTACTTC
CASSYTGGRETQYF
>TRBV7-9|TRBJ1-1|.|.
TGTGCCAGCACCATGGGGGACACTGAAGCTTTCTTT
CASTMGDTEAFF
>TRBV30|TRBJ2-7|.|.
TGTGCCTGGAGCCGGGGCGGGATCACCTACGAGCAGTACTTC
CAWSRGGITYEQYF
>TRBV28|TRBJ1-4|.|.
TGTGCCAGCAGTTTACGGAGGGCAACTAATGAAAAACTGTTTTTT
CASSLRRATNEKLFF
>TRBV4-1|TRBJ2-3|.|.
TGCGCCAGCAGCCAAGTGTCGGGAGAGTTAGATACGCAGTATTTT
CASSQVSGELDTQYF
>TRBV28|TRBJ2-3|TRBD1|.
TGTGCCAGCAGTGCCCCCGGGACAGGTCCTTCAGATACGCAGTATTTT
CASSAPGTGPSDTQYF
>TRBV10-3|TRBJ1-2|.|.
TGTGCCATCAGTGAAGGGGCAGGGGCCTCCAACTATGGCTACACCTTC
CAISEGAGASNYGYTF